This T cell receptor beta chain derives from a study of cytomegalovirus exposure and HLA in healthy donors. The CDR3 covers 14 residues. CDR1 and CDR2 from the germline V gene are SGDLS and YYNGEE. V lost 4 bases and J 1 base, leaving 11 bases between the germline ends. It was with 60 Vbeta and 13 Jbeta primers that the PCR ran. TCRdb's copy holds only in-frame clones and misses some; the assay was immunoSEQ multiplex PCR. The repertoire holds about 180,000 clones, with around 81% as singletons. The chain is built from TRBV9 and TRBJ1-1; D is undetermined. The receptor was isolated from a man in his forties in good health and CMV-seronegative. The sequenced sample was PBMCs. The CDR3 nucleotides read TGTGCCAGCAGCCCCCGACGGGGGAACACTGAAGCTTTCTTT. This translates into CASSPRRGNTEAFF.